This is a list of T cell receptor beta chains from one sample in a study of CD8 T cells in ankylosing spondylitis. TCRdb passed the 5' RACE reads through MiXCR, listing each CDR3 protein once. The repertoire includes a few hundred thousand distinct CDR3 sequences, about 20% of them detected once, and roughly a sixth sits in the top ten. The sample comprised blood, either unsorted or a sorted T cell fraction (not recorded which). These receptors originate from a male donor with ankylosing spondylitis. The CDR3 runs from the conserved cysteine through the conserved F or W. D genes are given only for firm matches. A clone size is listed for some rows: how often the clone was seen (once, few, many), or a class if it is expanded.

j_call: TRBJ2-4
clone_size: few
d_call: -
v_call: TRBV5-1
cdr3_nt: TGCGCCAGCAGCTTGGCGGGAGCTGGTAACATTCAGTACTTC
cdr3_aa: CASSLAGAGNIQYF

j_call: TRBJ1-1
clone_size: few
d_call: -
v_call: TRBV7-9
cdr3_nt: TGTGCCAGCAGATGGACAAAAAACACTGAAGCTTTCTTT
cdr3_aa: CASRWTKNTEAFF

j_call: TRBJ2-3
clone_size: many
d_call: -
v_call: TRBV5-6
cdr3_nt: TGTGCCAGCAGCTACGGGATCCGCACAGATACGCAGTATTTT
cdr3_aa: CASSYGIRTDTQYF

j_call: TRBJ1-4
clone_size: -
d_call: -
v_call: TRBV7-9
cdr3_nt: TGTGCCAGCAGCGCCCCCCAGGGAAAACTGTTTTTT
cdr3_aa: CASSAPQGKLFF

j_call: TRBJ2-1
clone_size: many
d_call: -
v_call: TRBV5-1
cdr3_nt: TGCGCCAGCAGCCTAGGGGGGGGGAATTCCTACAATGAGCAGTTCTTC
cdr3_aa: CASSLGGGNSYNEQFF

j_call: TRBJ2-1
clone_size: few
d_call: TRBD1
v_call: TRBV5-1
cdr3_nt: TGCGCCAGCAGCTTTTTCAGTACAGGGGGCGCAGGGAATGAGCAGTTCTTC
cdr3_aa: CASSFFSTGGAGNEQFF

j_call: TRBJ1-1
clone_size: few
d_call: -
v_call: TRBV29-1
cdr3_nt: TGCAGCTCCTGGGGACCCAGCGAGGGCGCTGAAGCTTTCTTT
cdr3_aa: CSSWGPSEGAEAFF

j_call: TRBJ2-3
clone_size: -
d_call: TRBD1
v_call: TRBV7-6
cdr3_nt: TGTGCCAGCAGCTTATATAGTCAGGGGGCTCCAGATACGCAGTATTTT
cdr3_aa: CASSLYSQGAPDTQYF

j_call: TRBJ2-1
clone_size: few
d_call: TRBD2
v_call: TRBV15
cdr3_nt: TGTGCCACAGGTCGCGATCGGGCGGGAGAGGCCTACAATGAGCAGTTCTTC
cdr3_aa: CATGRDRAGEAYNEQFF

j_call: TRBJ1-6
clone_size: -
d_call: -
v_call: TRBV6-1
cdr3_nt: TGTGCCAGCAGTGAAATCCAGGATTCACCCCTCCACTTT
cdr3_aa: CASSEIQDSPLHF

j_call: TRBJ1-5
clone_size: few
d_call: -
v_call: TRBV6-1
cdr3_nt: TGTGCCAGCAAGGGCCAGGGTTTCTCGCCCCAGCATTTT
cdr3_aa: CASKGQGFSPQHF

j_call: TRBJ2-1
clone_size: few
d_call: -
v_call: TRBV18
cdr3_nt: TGTGCCAGCTCACCGTACACACCAAGAGGAGGTGAGCAGTTCTTC
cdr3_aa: CASSPYTPRGGEQFF

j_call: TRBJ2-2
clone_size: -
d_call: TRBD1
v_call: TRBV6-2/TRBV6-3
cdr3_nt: TGTGCCAGCAGTTACCCGCGGGGACAGGGGTTCTACACCGGGGAGCTGTTTTTT
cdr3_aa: CASSYPRGQGFYTGELFF

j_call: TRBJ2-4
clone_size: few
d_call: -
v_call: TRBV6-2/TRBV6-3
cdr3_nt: TGTGCCAGCAGTTACTCGTTCAGGGTCAAAAACATTCAGTACTTC
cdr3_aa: CASSYSFRVKNIQYF

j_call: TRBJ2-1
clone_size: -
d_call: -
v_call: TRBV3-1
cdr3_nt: TGTGCCAGCAGCCAAGTCCCAGACTACAATGAGCAGTTCTTC
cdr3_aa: CASSQVPDYNEQFF

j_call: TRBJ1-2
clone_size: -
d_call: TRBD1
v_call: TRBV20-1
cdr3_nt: TGCAGTGCTAGGGACCGACAGGGGACTATGGTAGATACCTTC
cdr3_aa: CSARDRQGTMVDTF

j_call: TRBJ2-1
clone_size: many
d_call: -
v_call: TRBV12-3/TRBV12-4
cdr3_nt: TGTGCCAGCAGCCCTGGGGGGTCCCAGAGGGGGGGCCCCTACAATGAGCAGTTCTTC
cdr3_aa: CASSPGGSQRGGPYNEQFF

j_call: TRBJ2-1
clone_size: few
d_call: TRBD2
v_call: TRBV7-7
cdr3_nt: TGTGCCAGCAGCCGGGGACTAGCGGGAGGGAGCTCCTACAATGAGCAGTTCTTC
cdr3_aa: CASSRGLAGGSSYNEQFF

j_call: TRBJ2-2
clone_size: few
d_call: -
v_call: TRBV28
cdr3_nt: TGTGCCAGTCGAGCGGAGCTTGCGAACACCGGGGAGCTGTTTTTT
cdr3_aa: CASRAELANTGELFF

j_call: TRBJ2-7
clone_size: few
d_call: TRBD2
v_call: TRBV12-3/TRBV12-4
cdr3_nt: TGTGCCAGCAGTTTAGTGACTAGCGGCCTCTACGAGCAGTACTTC
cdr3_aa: CASSLVTSGLYEQYF